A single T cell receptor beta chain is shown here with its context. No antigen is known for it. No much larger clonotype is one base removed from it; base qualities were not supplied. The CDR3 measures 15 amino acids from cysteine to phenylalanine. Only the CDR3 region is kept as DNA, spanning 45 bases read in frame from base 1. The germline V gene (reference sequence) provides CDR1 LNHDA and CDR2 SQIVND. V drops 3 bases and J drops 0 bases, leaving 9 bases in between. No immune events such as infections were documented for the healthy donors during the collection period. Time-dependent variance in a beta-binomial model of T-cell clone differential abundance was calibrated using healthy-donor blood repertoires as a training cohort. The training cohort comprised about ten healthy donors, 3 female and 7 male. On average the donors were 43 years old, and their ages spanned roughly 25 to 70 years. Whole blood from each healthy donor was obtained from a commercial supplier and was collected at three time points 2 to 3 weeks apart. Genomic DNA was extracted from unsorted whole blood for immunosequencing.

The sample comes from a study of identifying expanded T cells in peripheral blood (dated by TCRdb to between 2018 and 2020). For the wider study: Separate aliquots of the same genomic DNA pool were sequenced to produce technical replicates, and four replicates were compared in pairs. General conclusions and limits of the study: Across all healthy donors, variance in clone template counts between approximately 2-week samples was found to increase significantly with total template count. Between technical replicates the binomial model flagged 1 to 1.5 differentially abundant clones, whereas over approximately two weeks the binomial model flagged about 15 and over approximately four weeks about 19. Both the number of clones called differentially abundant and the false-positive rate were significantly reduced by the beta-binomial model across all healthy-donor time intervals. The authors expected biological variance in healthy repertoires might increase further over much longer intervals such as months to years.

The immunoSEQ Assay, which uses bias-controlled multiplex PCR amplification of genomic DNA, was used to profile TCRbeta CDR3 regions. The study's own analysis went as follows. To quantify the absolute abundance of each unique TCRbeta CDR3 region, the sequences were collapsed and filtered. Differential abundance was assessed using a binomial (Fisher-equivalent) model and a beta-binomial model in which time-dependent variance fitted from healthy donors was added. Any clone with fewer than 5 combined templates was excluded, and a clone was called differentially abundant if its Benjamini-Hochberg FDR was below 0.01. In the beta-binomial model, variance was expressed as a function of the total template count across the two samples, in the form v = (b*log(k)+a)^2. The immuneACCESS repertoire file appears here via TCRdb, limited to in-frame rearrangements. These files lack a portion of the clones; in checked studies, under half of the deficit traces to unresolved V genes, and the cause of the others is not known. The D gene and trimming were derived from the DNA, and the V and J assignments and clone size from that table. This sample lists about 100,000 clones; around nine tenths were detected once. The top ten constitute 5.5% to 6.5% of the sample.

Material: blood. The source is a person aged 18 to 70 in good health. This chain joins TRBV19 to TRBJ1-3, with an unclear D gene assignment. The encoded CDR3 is CASSIMRLSGNTIYF. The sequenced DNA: TGTGCCAGTAGTATTATGCGGCTCTCTGGAAACACCATATATTTT.